Listed here are 32 T cell receptor beta chains from one sample, sequenced in a study of shared clonotypes between healthy human individuals. Only in-frame clones appear in the TCRdb table, and some are missing; sequencing was by immunoSEQ multiplex PCR. The sample has some 500,000 clones, 70% to 80% seen once; the top ten hold more than 10%. The specimen was PBMCs. These TCRs come from a middle-aged woman in good health. Some clones in this sample may be carry-over from other donors' samples.

Comments on this clone: Within the sample, other DNA sequences also encode this same CDR3. J is TRBJ2-7 and V is TRBV11-2; D may be TRBD1 (5 bases). V lost 0 bases, J lost 5 bases, and 8 bases lay in between. In germline, CDR1 is SGHAT, CDR2 FQNNGV. This CDR3 contains 13 residues. The CDR3 DNA reads TGTGCCAGCAGCTTAGATCAGGGTGACGAGCAGTACTTC. Amino acid sequence: CASSLDQGDEQYF.

The rearrangement uses TRBV7-8 and TRBJ1-4; possibly TRBD1 for D (6 bases). V shed 9 bases and J shed 8 bases, with 16 bases lying between them. The germline CDR1 and CDR2 sequences are SGHVS and FQNEAQ. CDR3 length: 13 residues. The CDR3: CASRFRGAEKLFF. The CDR3 DNA reads TGTGCCAGTCGTTTCAGGGGTGCCGAAAAACTGTTTTTT.

V usage is TRBV7-8 and J usage is TRBJ1-4, with D maybe TRBD1 (6 bases). The germline V and J ends were trimmed by 1 base and 0 bases, with 12 bases remaining between them. The CDR3 sequence is 17 residues long. In germline, CDR1 is SGHVS, CDR2 FQNEAQ. The CDR3 here is CASSLGSGATTNEKLFF. In DNA, the CDR3 is TGTGCCAGCAGCTTAGGGTCAGGGGCGACAACTAATGAAAAACTGTTTTTT.

The chain uses TRBV2 and TRBJ1-2, with 8 bases that match TRBD1. CDR1 and CDR2 from the germline V gene are SNHLY and FYNNEI. The CDR3 totals 11 residues. Losses at the gene ends were 6 bases for V and 7 bases for J; bases not matched to a gene: 1. As DNA, the CDR3 is TGTGCCAGCAGCGACAGGGGTGGCTACACCTTC. Protein: CASSDRGGYTF. The whole variable domain, remainder taken from reference TRBV2 and TRBJ1-2, is EPEVTQTPSHQVTQMGQEVILRCVPISNHLYFYWYRQILGQKVEFLVSFYNNEISEKSEIFDDQFSVERPDGSNFTLKIRSTKLEDSAMYFCASSDRGGYTFGSGTRLTVV.

The chain joins TRBV28 to TRBJ2-7; D is unclear. CDR1 and CDR2 (germline): MDHEN, SYDVKM. Trimming shortened V by 2 bases and J by 2 bases, and 10 bases separated the two germline ends. This CDR3 spans 14 amino acids. Written as DNA, the CDR3 is TGTGCCAGCAGTTTAAGTCAGAAACCCTACGAGCAGTACTTC. Amino acid sequence: CASSLSQKPYEQYF.

The rearrangement links TRBV11-3 to TRBJ2-3, with D tentatively TRBD2 (6 bases). Trimming took 5 bases from V and 2 from J, leaving 8 bases between them. This CDR3 is 13 amino acids long. Germline CDR1 reads SGHNT; CDR2 reads YENEEA. As DNA, the CDR3 is TGTGCCAGCAGCCGGAGGGACACAGATACGCAGTATTTT. As protein: CASSRRDTDTQYF.

V and J are TRBV4-1 and TRBJ2-3; D gene ambiguous. The CDR3 has 12 amino acids. Germline assignment: CDR1 MGHRA and CDR2 YSYEKL. The V end lost 1 base, the J end lost 6 bases, and 5 bases lay between the germline ends. In DNA, the CDR3 is TGCGCCAGCAGCCAAGTCTTTGATACGCAGTATTTT. It yields the protein CASSQVFDTQYF.

The CDR3 coding sequence is TGTGCCAGCAGTTTGAGTAGGGATGCGGAGACCCAGTACTTC. The encoded protein is CASSLSRDAETQYF. This chain joins TRBV28 and TRBJ2-5; D call uncertain. The CDR3 consists of 14 residues. V shed 3 bases and J shed 5 bases, with 13 bases lying between them. Per germline, CDR1 MDHEN and CDR2 SYDVKM.

The rearrangement links TRBV5-1 to TRBJ1-3, with D possibly being TRBD1 (6 bases). CDR1 and CDR2 from the germline V gene are SGHRS and YFSETQ. Between the trimmed V and J ends, which lost 5 bases and 8 bases, there was a span of 23 bases. This CDR3 spans 16 amino acids. The CDR3 DNA sequence: TGCGCCAGCAGACCCGGGGGGGGCAGCCGAACGGACACCATATATTTT. Its translation is CASRPGGGSRTDTIYF.

This clone was picked up one time. The junction differs from germline at one of its ends, possibly a read error. This rearrangement joins TRBV7-6 to TRBJ2-1; the D gene is possibly TRBD2 (6 bases). This CDR3 comprises 15 residues. CDR1 is SGHVS, CDR2 FNYEAQ, per germline. CDR3 nucleotide sequence: TGTGCCAGCAGCTTAGGGGCGGGATCCTCCAATGAGCAGTTCTTC. This gives the protein CASSLGAGSSNEQFF. The full variable domain, rest sourced from reference TRBV7-6 and TRBJ2-1, is GAGVSQSPRYKVTKRGQDVALRCDPISGHVSLYWYRQALGQGPEFLTYFNYEAQQDKSGLPNDRFSAERPEGSISTLTIQRTEQRDSAMYRCASSLGAGSSNEQFFGPGTRLTVL.

V is TRBV5-1 and J is TRBJ1-1; 7 bases align to TRBD1. V gave up 3 bases and J gave up 4 bases; unmatched junction bases: 9. The CDR3 consists of 15 residues. Germline V gene lookup returns CDR1 SGHRS and CDR2 YFSETQ. CDR3 residues: CASSSTGTAGTEAFF. The CDR3 coding sequence is TGCGCCAGCAGCTCCACCGGGACAGCTGGCACTGAAGCTTTCTTT.

The rearrangement uses TRBV27 and TRBJ1-5; no reliable D call. This CDR3 has 13 amino acids. Per germline, CDR1 MNHEY and CDR2 SMNVEV (reference sequence). Deletions cut 2 bases from V and 3 bases from J, with 5 bases between. In DNA, the CDR3 is TGTGCCAGCAGTTTAAACTACAATCAGCCCCAGCATTTT. Amino acid sequence: CASSLNYNQPQHF.

The chain uses TRBV15 and TRBJ1-5, with D possibly matching TRBD1 (6 bases). The germline CDR1 and CDR2 sequences are LNHNV and YYDKDF (reference sequence). The CDR3 contains 15 residues. V was trimmed by 4 bases and J by 5 bases, leaving 15 bases between them. Here the CDR3 reads CATSIGGGRDQPQHF. Here the CDR3 DNA reads TGTGCCACCAGCATCGGCGGGGGCCGTGATCAGCCCCAGCATTTT.

This clone was recorded a few times. The chain joins TRBV5-1 to TRBJ2-2; D is unresolved. This CDR3 spans 14 amino acids. From germline, CDR1 is SGHRS and CDR2 YFSETQ. V shed 3 bases and J shed 2 bases, with 8 bases lying between them. The CDR3 nucleotides are TGCGCCAGCAGCTCCCCGACCAACACCGGGGAGCTGTTTTTT. It yields the protein CASSSPTNTGELFF.

The J gene is TRBJ2-7, the V gene TRBV19; D not certain. This CDR3 is built from 12 residues. Germline V gene data show CDR1 as LNHDA and CDR2 as SQIVND (reference sequence). Trimming shortened V by 6 bases and J by 7 bases, and 13 bases separated the two germline ends. The CDR3 DNA follows: TGTGCCAGTAGCGTCGGAGTGGGGGAGCAGTACTTC. It translates to CASSVGVGEQYF. Based on the CDR3 plus reference TRBV19 and TRBJ2-7, the full variable domain is DGGITQSPKYLFRKEGQNVTLSCEQNLNHDAMYWYRQDPGQGLRLIYYSQIVNDFQKGDIAEGYSVSREKKESFPLTVTSAQKNPTAFYLCASSVGVGEQYFGPGTRLTVT.

About this clone itself: Possible read error: a much larger clone is one base away. This sequence joins TRBV30 and TRBJ1-2; D remains ambiguous. Trimming shortened V by 4 bases and J by 3 bases, and 9 bases separated the two germline ends. The CDR3 extends over 12 amino acids. CDR1 GTSNPN and CDR2 SVGIG come from the germline V gene (reference sequence). This chain's CDR3 is CAWNPCDYGYTF. The CDR3 DNA reads TGTGCCTGGAACCCGTGCGACTATGGCTACACCTTC.

Concerning this clone itself: This sample also contains other DNA sequences that code for the same CDR3. The chain links TRBV11-2 to TRBJ2-7; the match to TRBD2 covers 11 bases. The germline V gene encodes CDR1 SGHAT and CDR2 FQNNGV. The CDR3 totals 16 residues. The junction had 6 bases not matched to a gene; V was cut back by 4 bases and J by 1 base. The CDR3 loop reads CASSSTTSGRSYEQYF. In DNA, the CDR3 is TGTGCCAGCAGCTCAACCACTAGCGGGAGATCCTACGAGCAGTACTTC.

This clone was counted between two and nine times. The chain combines TRBV10-3 with TRBJ1-5; the D gene is possibly TRBD1 (5 bases). This CDR3 region has 13 residues. Germline CDR1 is ENHRY and CDR2 is SYGVKD. V was trimmed by 7 bases and J by 6 bases, leaving 13 bases between them. The CDR3 nucleotides read TGTGCCATCACGGCAGGGTGGGCTCAGCCCCAGCATTTT. Its protein product is CAITAGWAQPQHF.

Worth noting for this clone: Distinct nucleotide sequences in the sample also encode this CDR3. The J gene is TRBJ2-3, the V gene TRBV9; 7 positions match TRBD2. From germline, CDR1 is SGDLS and CDR2 YYNGEE. This CDR3 region has 15 residues. V was pared by 0 bases and J by 1 base, with 2 bases of the junction left unmatched. The CDR3: CASSVGTSGTDTQYF. CDR3 nucleotides: TGTGCCAGCAGCGTAGGTACTAGCGGCACAGATACGCAGTATTTT.

The V and J genes are TRBV5-4 and TRBJ2-4, with 11 bases aligning to TRBD2. J was trimmed by 13 bases and V by 0 bases; bases with no gene match: 15. This CDR3 spans 17 amino acids. The germline gives CDR1 SGHNT, CDR2 YYREEE (reference sequence). The chain's CDR3 is CASSLGPRQGGLADQYF. The CDR3 coding sequence is TGTGCCAGCAGCTTGGGACCACGACAGGGGGGACTAGCGGACCAGTACTTC.

This rearrangement joins TRBV5-8 to TRBJ2-1; the D gene is possibly TRBD2 (6 bases). CDR1 and CDR2 from the germline V gene are SGHTS and YDEGEE. The CDR3 runs to 15 residues. V was clipped by 4 bases and J by 5 bases, with 16 bases between them. CDR3 bases: TGTGCCAGCAGCCCTCCCCTAGCGTTCCACAATGAGCAGTTCTTC. It yields the protein CASSPPLAFHNEQFF.

The chain employs TRBV7-8 and TRBJ2-7; TRBD1 aligns across 9 bases. Trimming removed 5 bases from V and 5 bases from J; junction bases left unmatched: 1. Germline CDR1 is SGHVS and CDR2 is FQNEAQ. The CDR3 spans 12 residues. CDR3: CASSRDRDEQYF. The CDR3 DNA is TGTGCCAGCAGCCGGGACAGGGACGAGCAGTACTTC. Filled out from reference TRBV7-8 and TRBJ2-7, the complete variable domain reads GAGVSQSPRYKVAKRGQDVALRCDPISGHVSLFWYQQALGQGPEFLTYFQNEAQLDKSGLPSDRFFAERPEGSVSTLKIQRTQQEDSAVYLCASSRDRDEQYFGPGTRLTVT.

The chain has TRBV5-1 and TRBJ1-1; D may be TRBD1 (5 bases). V lost 4 bases and J 7 bases, leaving 14 bases between the germline ends. The CDR3 consists of 13 residues. The germline CDR1 and CDR2 sequences are SGHRS and YFSETQ. CDR3 in amino acids: CASSPGGQNEAFF. CDR3 DNA sequence: TGCGCCAGCAGCCCCGGCGGACAAAATGAAGCTTTCTTT.

The rearrangement joins TRBV11-2 to TRBJ2-1; D is unclear. Germline values: CDR1 SGHAT, CDR2 FQNNGV. The CDR3 is 14 amino acids. Between the trimmed V and J ends, which lost 5 bases and 8 bases, there was a span of 16 bases. The CDR3 loop is CASSPLVSRDEQFF. In DNA, the CDR3 is TGTGCCAGCAGCCCCCTTGTCTCTAGAGATGAGCAGTTCTTC. The full variable domain, rest sourced from reference TRBV11-2 and TRBJ2-1, is EAGVAQSPRYKIIEKRQSVAFWCNPISGHATLYWYQQILGQGPKLLIQFQNNGVVDDSQLPKDRFSAERLKGVDSTLKIQPAKLEDSAVYLCASSPLVSRDEQFFGPGTRLTVL.

The rearrangement uses TRBV28 and TRBJ2-1; D not resolved. Trimming shortened V by 6 bases and J by 1 base, and 13 bases separated the two germline ends. Germline lookup yields CDR1 MDHEN and CDR2 SYDVKM. The CDR3 is 15 amino acids. This chain's CDR3 is CASSRTAWSYNEQFF. The CDR3 nucleotides read TGTGCCAGCAGCCGGACGGCCTGGTCCTACAATGAGCAGTTCTTC.

A word on this clone: This sample includes further DNA sequences coding for the same CDR3. This sequence joins TRBV5-1 and TRBJ2-7; TRBD1 aligns across 8 bases. V lost 4 bases to trimming and J lost 1 base; unmatched junction nucleotides: 4. Germline assignment: CDR1 SGHRS and CDR2 YFSETQ. The length of the CDR3 is 14 residues. In DNA form, the CDR3 reads TGCGCCAGCAGCATAGGACAGGGTTCCTACGAGCAGTACTTC. It specifies CASSIGQGSYEQYF.

The J gene is TRBJ2-7, the V gene TRBV4-2, with no clear D. Trimming removed 0 bases from V and 0 bases from J, with 12 bases in between. This CDR3 has 16 amino acids. Per the germline V gene, CDR1 is LGHNA and CDR2 is YNFKEQ. The CDR3 sequence is CASSQDDSHGSYEQYF. In DNA form, the CDR3 reads TGTGCCAGCAGCCAAGACGACTCCCATGGCTCCTACGAGCAGTACTTC.

The chain combines TRBV5-1 with TRBJ2-7; possibly TRBD2 for D (5 bases). Germline V gene sequence: CDR1 SGHRS, CDR2 YFSETQ. There are 14 residues in the CDR3. V was pared by 4 bases and J by 3 bases, with 14 bases between. CDR3 sequence: CASSPNLGVYEQYF. CDR3 DNA: TGCGCCAGCAGCCCGAACCTCGGGGTCTACGAGCAGTACTTC.

The chain combines TRBV30 with TRBJ1-6; D possibly corresponds to TRBD1 (6 bases). Trimming removed 3 bases at V and 7 bases at J, with 10 bases between. The length of the CDR3 is 13 residues. In germline, CDR1 is GTSNPN, CDR2 SVGIG (reference sequence). The CDR3 nucleotides read TGTGCCTGGAGGGACAGAGAAAATTCACCCCTCCACTTT. Residues: CAWRDRENSPLHF.

This clone was found many times. This CDR3 reads CASRSPGGEFF. CDR3 coding DNA: TGTGCCAGCAGATCCCCGGGAGGGGAGTTCTTC. The rearrangement uses TRBV28 and TRBJ2-1; 8 bases are a match to TRBD2. V lost 6 bases to trimming and J lost 14 bases; unmatched junction nucleotides: 6. CDR1 MDHEN and CDR2 SYDVKM come from the germline V gene. CDR3 length equals 11 residues.

J is TRBJ2-3 and V is TRBV5-6; 7 bases align to TRBD1. This CDR3 has 15 residues. The ends lost 1 base at V and 4 bases at J; junction bases unmatched: 6. Germline V gene data show CDR1 as SGHDT and CDR2 as YYEEEE. CDR3 region: CASSLTTGVADTQYF. In DNA, the CDR3 is TGTGCCAGCAGCTTGACAACAGGGGTTGCAGATACGCAGTATTTT.

This clone has more than one count but fewer than ten. CDR3 residues: CASSVTSGRGNEQFF. CDR3 nucleotides: TGTGCCAGCAGCGTCACTAGCGGGAGGGGGAATGAGCAGTTCTTC. The rearrangement uses TRBV9 and TRBJ2-1; TRBD2 matches at 13 bases. CDR1 and CDR2 (germline): SGDLS, YYNGEE. The CDR3 consists of 15 residues. V lost 2 bases, J lost 7 bases, and 3 bases stayed unmatched.